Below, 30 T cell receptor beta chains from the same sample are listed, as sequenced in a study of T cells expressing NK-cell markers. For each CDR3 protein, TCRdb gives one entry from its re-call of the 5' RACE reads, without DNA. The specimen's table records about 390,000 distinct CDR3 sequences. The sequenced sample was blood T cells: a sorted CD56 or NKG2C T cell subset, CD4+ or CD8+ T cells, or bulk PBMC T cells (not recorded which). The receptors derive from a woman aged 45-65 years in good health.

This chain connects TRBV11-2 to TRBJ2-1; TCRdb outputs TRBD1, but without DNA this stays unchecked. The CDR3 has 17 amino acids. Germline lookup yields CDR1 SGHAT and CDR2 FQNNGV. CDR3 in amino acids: CASSLKGLGVLYNEQFF.

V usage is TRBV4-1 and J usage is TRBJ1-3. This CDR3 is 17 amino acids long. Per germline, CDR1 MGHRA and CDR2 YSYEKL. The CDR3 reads CASSQDPTGVAGNTIYF.

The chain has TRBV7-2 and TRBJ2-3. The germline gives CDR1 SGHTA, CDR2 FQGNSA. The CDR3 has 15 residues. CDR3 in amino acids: CASSLEVVRTDTQYF.

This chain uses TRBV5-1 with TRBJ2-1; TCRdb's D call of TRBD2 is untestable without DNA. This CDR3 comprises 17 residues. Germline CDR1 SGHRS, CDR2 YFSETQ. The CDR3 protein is CASSLGGLAGTNNEQFF.

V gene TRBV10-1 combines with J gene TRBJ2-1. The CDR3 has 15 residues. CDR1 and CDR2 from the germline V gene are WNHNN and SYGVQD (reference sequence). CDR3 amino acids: CASSEVAGEMGEQFF.

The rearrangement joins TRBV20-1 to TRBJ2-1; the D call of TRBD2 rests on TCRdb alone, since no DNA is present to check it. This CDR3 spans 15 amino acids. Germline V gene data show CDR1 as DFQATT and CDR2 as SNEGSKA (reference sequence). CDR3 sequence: CSAKEWPSGMDEQFF.

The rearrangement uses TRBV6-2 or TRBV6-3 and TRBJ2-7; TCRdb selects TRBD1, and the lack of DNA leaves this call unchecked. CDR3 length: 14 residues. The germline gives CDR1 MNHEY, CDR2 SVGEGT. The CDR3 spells CASSETGGPYEQYF.

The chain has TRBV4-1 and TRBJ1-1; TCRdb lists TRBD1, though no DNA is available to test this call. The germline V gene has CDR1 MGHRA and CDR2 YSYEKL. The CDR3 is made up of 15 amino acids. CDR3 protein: CASSRGQGAQTEAFF.

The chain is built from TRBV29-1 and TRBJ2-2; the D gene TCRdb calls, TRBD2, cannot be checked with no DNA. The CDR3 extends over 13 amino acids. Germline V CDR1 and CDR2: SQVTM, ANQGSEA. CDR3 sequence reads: CSVDRAATGELFF.

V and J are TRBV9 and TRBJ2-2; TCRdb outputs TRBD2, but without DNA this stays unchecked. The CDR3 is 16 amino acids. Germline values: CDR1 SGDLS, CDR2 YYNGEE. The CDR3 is CASTGGLAENTGELFF.

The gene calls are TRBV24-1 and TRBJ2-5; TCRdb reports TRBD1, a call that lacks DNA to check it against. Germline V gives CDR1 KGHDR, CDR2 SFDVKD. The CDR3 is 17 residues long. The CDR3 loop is CATSDPGGQGKKETQYF.

The CDR3 region is CATSAGAGTQYF. The rearrangement uses TRBV24-1 and TRBJ2-5; the D gene TCRdb calls, TRBD1, cannot be checked with no DNA. The CDR3 spans 12 residues. Germline V lookup: CDR1 KGHDR, CDR2 SFDVKD.

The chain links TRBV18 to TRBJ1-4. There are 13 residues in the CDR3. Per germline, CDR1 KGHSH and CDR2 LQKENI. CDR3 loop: CASSLQGEEKLFF. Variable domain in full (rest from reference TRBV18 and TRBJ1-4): NAGVMQNPRHLVRRRGQEARLRCSPMKGHSHVYWYRQLPEEGLKFMVYLQKENIIDESGMPKERFSAEFPKEGPSILRIQQVVRGDSAAYFCASSLQGEEKLFFGSGTQLSVL.

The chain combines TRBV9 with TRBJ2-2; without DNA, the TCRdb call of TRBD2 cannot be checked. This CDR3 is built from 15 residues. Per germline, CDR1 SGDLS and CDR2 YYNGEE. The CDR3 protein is CASSVVSGGNGELFF.

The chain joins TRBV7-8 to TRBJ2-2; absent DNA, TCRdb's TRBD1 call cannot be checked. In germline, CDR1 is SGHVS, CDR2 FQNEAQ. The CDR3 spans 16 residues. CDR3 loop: CASSPPGQVATGELFF.

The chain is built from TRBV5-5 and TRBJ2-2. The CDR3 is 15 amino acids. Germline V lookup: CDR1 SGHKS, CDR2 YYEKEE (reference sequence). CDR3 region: CASSLRPLNTGELFF.

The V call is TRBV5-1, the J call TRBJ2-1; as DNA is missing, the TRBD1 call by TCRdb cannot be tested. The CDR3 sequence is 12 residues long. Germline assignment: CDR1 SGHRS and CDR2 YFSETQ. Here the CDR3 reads CASSYPGTELFF. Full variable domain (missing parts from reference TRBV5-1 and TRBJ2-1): KAGVTQTPRYLIKTRGQQVTLSCSPISGHRSVSWYQQTPGQGLQFLFEYFSETQRNKGNFPGRFSGRQFSNSRSEMNVSTLELGDSALYLCASSYPGTELFFGPGTRLTVL.

The CDR3: CSARRPSGEQFF. This chain links TRBV20-1 with TRBJ2-1; TCRdb designates TRBD1, a call that cannot be tested without DNA. Per germline, CDR1 DFQATT and CDR2 SNEGSKA (reference sequence). The CDR3 contains 12 residues.

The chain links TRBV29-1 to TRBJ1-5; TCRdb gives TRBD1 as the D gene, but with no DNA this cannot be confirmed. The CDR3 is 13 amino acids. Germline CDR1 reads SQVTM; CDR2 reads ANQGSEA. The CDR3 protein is CSVAPGGNQPQHF.

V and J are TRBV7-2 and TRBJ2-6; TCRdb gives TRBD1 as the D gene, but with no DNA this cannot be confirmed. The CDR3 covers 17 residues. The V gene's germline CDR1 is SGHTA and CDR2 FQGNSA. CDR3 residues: CASQEGGWSSGANVLTF.

This chain's CDR3 is CASSVPGLAGAYNEQFF. The rearrangement links TRBV7-9 to TRBJ2-1; TCRdb names TRBD2, which stays unverified in the absence of DNA. CDR1 SEHNR and CDR2 FQNEAQ come from the germline V gene (reference sequence). CDR3 length equals 17 residues.

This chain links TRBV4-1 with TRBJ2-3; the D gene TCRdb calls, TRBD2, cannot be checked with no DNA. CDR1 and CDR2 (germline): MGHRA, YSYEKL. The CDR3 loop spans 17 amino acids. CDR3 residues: CASSLDGLATSTDTQYF.

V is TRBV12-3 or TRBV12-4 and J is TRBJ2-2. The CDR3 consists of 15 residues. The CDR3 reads CASTLHISDTGELFF.

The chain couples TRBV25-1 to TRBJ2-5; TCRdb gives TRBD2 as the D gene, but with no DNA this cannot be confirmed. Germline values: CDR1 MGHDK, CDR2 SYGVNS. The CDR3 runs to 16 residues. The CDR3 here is CASSEFWLAGGETQYF.

The CDR3 is CASPTEGYNEQFF. This sequence joins TRBV6-1 and TRBJ2-1; TCRdb's D call, TRBD1, is unchecked because there is no DNA. This CDR3 is 13 amino acids long. Germline V gene data show CDR1 as MNHNS and CDR2 as SASEGT.

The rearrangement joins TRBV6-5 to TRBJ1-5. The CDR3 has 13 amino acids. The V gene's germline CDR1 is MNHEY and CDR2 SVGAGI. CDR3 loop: CASRLDSNQPQHF.

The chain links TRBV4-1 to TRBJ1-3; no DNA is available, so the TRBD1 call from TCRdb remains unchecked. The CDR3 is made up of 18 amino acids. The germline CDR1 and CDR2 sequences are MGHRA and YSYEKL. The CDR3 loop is CASSLSSSTGSSGNTIYF.

CDR3: CASSQGLIGPLGELFF. The rearrangement uses TRBV12-3 or TRBV12-4 and TRBJ2-2; the D call of TRBD2 rests on TCRdb alone, since no DNA is present to check it. The CDR3 is made up of 16 amino acids.

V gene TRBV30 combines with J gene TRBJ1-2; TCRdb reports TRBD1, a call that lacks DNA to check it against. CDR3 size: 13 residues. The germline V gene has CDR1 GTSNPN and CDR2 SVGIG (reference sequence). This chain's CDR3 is CAWSDRGDYGYTF.

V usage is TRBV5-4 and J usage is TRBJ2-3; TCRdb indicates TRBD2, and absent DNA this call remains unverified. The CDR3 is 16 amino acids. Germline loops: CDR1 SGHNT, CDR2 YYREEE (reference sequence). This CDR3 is CASRQGLAGAWGTQYF.